Presented here are 7 T cell receptor beta chains from one specimen sequenced in a study of blood T cell repertoires in COVID-19. Repertoires were generated with immunoSEQ multiplex PCR, while TCRdb's copy carries only in-frame clones and drops some. The table records around 100,000 clones, over 75% of them present only once. Sequenced: peripheral blood. These receptors were taken from a man aged 45-60 years with acute or convalescent COVID-19.

This chain joins TRBV5-1 and TRBJ2-4; 9 bases match TRBD2. Germline loops: CDR1 SGHRS, CDR2 YFSETQ. There are 18 residues in the CDR3. The trim removed 0 bases at V and 6 bases at J, leaving 13 bases unmatched. This CDR3 is CASSLVGGRAQGGNIQYF. CDR3 DNA: TGCGCCAGCAGCTTGGTAGGCGGGAGGGCCCAAGGGGGAAACATTCAGTACTTC.

This chain joins TRBV7-2 and TRBJ1-1, with D possibly being TRBD1 (6 bases). CDR1 is SGHTA, CDR2 FQGNSA, per germline. This CDR3 region has 14 residues. V lost 2 bases and J 7 bases, leaving 14 bases between the germline ends. The CDR3 DNA reads as TGTGCCAGCAGCTTACAGGGGCTCGTTGGTGAAGCTTTCTTT. Translated: CASSLQGLVGEAFF.

This chain uses TRBV5-1 with TRBJ1-1; D remains ambiguous. V shed 6 bases and J shed 0 bases, with 15 bases lying between them. Germline lookup yields CDR1 SGHRS and CDR2 YFSETQ. The CDR3 is 15 residues long. The chain's CDR3 is CASNLGEGVNTEAFF. In DNA form, the CDR3 reads TGCGCCAGCAACCTCGGAGAGGGTGTGAACACTGAAGCTTTCTTT.

This clone showed up just once. V usage is TRBV7-9 and J usage is TRBJ1-5; a possible D gene is TRBD1 (5 bases). The CDR3 contains 12 residues. Germline CDR1 and CDR2: SEHNR and FQNEAQ (reference sequence). Trimming cost V 1 base and J 10 bases, with 8 bases left between them. CDR3 residues: CASSLGGEPQHF. Here the CDR3 DNA reads TGTGCCAGCAGCTTAGGGGGGGAACCCCAGCATTTT.

This clone has only one observation. The rearrangement joins TRBV5-1 to TRBJ2-5, with a tentative D call TRBD2 (6 bases). The CDR3 is 16 residues long. V was shortened by 5 bases and J by 1 base, with 18 bases between the two germline ends. Germline values: CDR1 SGHRS, CDR2 YFSETQ. In DNA form, the CDR3 reads TGCGCCAGCAGTTACTCCGGGACTGGGCTCCAAGAGACCCAGTACTTC. Protein product: CASSYSGTGLQETQYF.

This clone was seen more than once but under ten times. This chain connects TRBV18 to TRBJ2-7; 11 bases agree with TRBD2. In germline, CDR1 is KGHSH, CDR2 LQKENI. The V segment lost 6 bases and the J segment 5 bases; nucleotides outside the gene matches: 6. This CDR3 has 14 residues. Here the CDR3 DNA reads TGTGCCAGCTCCCTTGGACTAGCGGGCGACGAGCAGTACTTC. Protein: CASSLGLAGDEQYF.

The chain has TRBV6-6 and TRBJ2-2; 7 positions agree with TRBD1. Germline values: CDR1 MNHNY, CDR2 SVGAGI (reference sequence). V was pared by 6 bases and J by 7 bases, with 8 bases of the junction left unmatched. CDR3 length: 14 residues. The CDR3 loop is CASRKQGYDGELFF. DNA for the CDR3: TGTGCCAGCAGAAAACAGGGGTATGACGGGGAGCTGTTTTTT.